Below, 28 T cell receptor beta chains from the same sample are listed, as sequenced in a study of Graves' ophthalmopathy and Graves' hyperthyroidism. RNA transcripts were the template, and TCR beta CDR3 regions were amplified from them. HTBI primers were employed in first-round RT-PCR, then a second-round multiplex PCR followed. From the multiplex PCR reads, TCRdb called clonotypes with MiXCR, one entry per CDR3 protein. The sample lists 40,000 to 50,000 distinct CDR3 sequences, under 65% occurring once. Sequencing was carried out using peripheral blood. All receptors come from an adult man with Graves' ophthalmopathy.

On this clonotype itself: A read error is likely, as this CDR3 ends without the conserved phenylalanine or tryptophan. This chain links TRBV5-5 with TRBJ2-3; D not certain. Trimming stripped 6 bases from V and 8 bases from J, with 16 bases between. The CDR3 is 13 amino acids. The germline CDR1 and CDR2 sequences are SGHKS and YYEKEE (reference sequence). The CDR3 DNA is TGTGCCAGCATCCAAGATCCCGTGCCTACGCAGTATCTT. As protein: CASIQDPVPTQYL.

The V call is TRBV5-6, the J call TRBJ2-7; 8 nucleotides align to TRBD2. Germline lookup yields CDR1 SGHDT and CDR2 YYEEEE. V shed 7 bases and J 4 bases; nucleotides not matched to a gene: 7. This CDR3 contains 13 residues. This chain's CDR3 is CASGLAVDYEQYF. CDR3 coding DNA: TGTGCCAGCGGACTAGCAGTCGATTACGAGCAGTACTTC. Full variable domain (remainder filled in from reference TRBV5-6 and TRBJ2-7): DAGVTQSPTHLIKTRGQQVTLRCSPKSGHDTVSWYQQALGQGPQFIFQYYEEEERQRGNFPDRFSGHQFPNYSSELNVNALLLGDSALYLCASGLAVDYEQYFGPGTRLTVT.

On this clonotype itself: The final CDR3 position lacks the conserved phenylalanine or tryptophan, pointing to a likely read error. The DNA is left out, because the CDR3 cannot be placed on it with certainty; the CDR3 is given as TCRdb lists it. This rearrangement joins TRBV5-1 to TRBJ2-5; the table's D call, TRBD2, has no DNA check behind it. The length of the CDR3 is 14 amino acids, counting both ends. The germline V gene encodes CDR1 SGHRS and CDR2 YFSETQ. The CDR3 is CASSSGGADETQYC.

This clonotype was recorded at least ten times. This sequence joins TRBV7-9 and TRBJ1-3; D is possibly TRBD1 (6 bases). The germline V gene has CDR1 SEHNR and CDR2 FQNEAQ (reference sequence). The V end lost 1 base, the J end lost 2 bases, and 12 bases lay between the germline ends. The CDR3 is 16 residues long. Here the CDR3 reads CASSLGEGVAGNTIYF. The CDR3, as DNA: TGTGCCAGCAGCTTAGGAGAGGGGGTGGCTGGAAACACCATATATTTT.

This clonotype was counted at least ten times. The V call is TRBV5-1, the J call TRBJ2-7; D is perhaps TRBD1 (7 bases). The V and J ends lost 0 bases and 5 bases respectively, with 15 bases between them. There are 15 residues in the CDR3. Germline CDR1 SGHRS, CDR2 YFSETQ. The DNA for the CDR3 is TGCGCCAGCAGCTTGGTCGGCAGGGGGGTTGACGAGCAGTACGTC. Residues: CASSLVGRGVDEQYV.

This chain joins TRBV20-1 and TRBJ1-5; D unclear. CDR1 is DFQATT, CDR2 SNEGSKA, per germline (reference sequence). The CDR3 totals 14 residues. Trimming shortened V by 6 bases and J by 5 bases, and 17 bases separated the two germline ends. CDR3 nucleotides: TGCAGTGCCAGTACAGAGTCCCTTTATCAGCCCCAGCATTTT. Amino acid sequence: CSASTESLYQPQHF.

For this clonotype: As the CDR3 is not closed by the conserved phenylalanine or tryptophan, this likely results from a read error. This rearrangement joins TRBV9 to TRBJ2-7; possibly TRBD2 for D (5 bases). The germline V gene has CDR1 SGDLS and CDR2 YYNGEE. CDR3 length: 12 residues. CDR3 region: CAISGYFDEQYS. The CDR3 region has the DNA TGTGCCATCAGCGGATATTTCGACGAGCAGTACTCC.

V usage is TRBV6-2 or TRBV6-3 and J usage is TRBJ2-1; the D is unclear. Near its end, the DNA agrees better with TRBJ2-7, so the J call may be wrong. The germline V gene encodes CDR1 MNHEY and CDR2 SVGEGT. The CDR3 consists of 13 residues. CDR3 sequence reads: CASIRTGENEQYF. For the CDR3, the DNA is TGTGCCAGCATCCGGACCGGAGAGAATGAGCAGTACTTC.

CDR3 amino acids: CASSSAGMVAGELFF. CDR3 coding DNA: TGCGCCAGCAGCTCGGCCGGGATGGTCGCCGGGGAGCTGTTTTTT. V and J are TRBV5-1 and TRBJ2-2, with a possible D match to TRBD2 (5 bases). This CDR3 spans 15 amino acids. CDR1 SGHRS and CDR2 YFSETQ come from the germline V gene. V dropped 3 bases and J dropped 6 bases, with 15 bases sitting between them.

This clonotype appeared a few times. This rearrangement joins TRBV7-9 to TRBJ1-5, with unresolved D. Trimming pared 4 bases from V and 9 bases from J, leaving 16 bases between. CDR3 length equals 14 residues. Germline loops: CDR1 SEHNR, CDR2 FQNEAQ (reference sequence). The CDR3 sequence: CASSSGLGILPQHF. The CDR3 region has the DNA TGTGCCAGCAGCTCCGGACTGGGTATCCTGCCCCAGCATTTT.

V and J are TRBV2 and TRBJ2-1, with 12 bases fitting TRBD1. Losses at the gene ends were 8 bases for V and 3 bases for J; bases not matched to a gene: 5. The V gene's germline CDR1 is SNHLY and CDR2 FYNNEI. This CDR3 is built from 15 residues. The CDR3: CASEGTGGGYNEQFF. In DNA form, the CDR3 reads TGTGCCAGCGAAGGGACAGGGGGCGGCTACAATGAGCAGTTCTTC.

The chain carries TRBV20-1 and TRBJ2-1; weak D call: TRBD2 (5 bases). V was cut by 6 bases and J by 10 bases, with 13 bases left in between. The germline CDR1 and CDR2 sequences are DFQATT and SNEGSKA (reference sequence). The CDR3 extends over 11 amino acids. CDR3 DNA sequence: TGCAGTGCCGGGGAACAGACCGAGCAGTTCTTC. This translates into CSAGEQTEQFF.

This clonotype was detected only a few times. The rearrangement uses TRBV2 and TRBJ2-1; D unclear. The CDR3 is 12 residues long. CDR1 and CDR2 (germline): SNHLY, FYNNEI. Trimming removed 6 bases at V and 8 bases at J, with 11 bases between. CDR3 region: CASSSGEDEQFF. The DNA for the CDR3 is TGTGCCAGCAGCTCGGGTGAGGATGAGCAGTTCTTC.

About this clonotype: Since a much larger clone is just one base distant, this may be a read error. DNA for the CDR3: TGTGCCAGCAGCCAAGAAGGAGCTAGCGGGAAGGGCGAGCAGTACTTC. Its protein is CASSQEGASGKGEQYF. V gene TRBV3-1 combines with J gene TRBJ2-7; 9 bases line up with TRBD2. With V trimmed by 0 bases and J by 6 bases, 9 bases remained unmatched. The CDR3 has 16 amino acids. The germline gives CDR1 LGHDT, CDR2 YNNKEL (reference sequence).

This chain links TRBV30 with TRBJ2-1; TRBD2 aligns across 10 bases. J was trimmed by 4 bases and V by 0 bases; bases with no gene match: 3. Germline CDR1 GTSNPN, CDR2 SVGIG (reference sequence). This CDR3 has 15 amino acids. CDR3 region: CAWSVSGGSYNEQFF. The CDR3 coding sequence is TGTGCCTGGAGTGTTAGCGGGGGGTCGTACAATGAGCAGTTCTTC.

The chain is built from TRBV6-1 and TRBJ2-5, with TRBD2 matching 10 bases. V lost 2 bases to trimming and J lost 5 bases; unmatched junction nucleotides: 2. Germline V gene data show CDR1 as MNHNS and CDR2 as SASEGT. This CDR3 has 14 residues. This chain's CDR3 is CASSEQAGGETQYF. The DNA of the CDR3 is TGTGCCAGCAGTGAACAAGCGGGGGGGGAGACCCAGTACTTC.

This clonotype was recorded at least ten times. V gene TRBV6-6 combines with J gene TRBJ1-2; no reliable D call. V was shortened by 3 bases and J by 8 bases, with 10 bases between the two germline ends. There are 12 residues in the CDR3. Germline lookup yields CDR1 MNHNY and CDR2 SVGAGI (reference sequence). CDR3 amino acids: CASSYNGQGYTF. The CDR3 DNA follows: TGTGCCAGCAGTTATAATGGGCAGGGCTACACCTTC.

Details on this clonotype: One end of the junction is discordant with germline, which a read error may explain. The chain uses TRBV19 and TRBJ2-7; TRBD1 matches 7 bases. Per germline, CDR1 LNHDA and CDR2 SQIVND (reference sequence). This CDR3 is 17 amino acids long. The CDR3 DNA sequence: TGTGCCAGTAGCAGGGGACAGCCAACAGAATCTTCCTACGAGCGGTACTTC. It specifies CASSRGQPTESSYERYF.

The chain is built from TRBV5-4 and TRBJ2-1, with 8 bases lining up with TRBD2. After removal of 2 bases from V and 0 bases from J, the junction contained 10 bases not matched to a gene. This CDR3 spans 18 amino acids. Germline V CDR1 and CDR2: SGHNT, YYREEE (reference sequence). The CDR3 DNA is TGTGCCAGCAGCTTCGGCTTGCGGGGGGCGGACTCCTACAATGAGCAGTTCTTC. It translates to CASSFGLRGADSYNEQFF. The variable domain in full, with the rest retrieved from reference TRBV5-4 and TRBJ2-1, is ETGVTQSPTHLIKTRGQQVTLRCSSQSGHNTVSWYQQALGQGPQFIFQYYREEENGRGNFPPRFSGLQFPNYSSELNVNALELDDSALYLCASSFGLRGADSYNEQFFGPGTRLTVL.

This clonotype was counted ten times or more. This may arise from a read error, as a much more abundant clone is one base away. CDR3 residues: CAGSSGQTTYEQYF. The CDR3 DNA is TGTGCCGGCAGCTCGGGACAGACCACCTACGAGCAGTACTTC. The chain has TRBV7-8 and TRBJ2-7, with 7 nucleotides matching TRBD1. Germline loops: CDR1 SGHVS, CDR2 FQNEAQ. CDR3 size: 14 residues.

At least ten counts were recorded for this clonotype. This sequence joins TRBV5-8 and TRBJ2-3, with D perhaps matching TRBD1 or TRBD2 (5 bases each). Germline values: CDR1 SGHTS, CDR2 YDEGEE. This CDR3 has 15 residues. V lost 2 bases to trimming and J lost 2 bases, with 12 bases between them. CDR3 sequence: CASSFPGADTDTQYF. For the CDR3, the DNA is TGTGCCAGCAGCTTCCCCGGGGCAGACACAGATACGCAGTATTTT.

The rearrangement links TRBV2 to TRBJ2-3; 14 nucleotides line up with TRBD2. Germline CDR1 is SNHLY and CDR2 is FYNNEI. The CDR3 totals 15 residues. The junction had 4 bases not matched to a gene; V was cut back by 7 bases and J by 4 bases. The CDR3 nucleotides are TGTGCCAGCATTAGACTAGCGGGGGGGCCAGATACGCAGTATTTT. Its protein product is CASIRLAGGPDTQYF.

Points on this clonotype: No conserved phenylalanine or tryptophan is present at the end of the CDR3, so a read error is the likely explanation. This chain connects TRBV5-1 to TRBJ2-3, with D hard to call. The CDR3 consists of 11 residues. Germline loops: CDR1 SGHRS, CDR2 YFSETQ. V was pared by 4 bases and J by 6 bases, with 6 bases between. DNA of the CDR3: TGCGCCAGCAGCCTCGGGGATACGCAGTATTGT. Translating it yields CASSLGDTQYC.

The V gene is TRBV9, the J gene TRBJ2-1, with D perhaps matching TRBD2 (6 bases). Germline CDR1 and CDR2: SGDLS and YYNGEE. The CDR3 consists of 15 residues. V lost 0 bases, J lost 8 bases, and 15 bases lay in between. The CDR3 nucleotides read TGTGCCAGCAGCGTAGGCTGGCACGGAGGGGATGAGCAGTTCTTC. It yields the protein CASSVGWHGGDEQFF.

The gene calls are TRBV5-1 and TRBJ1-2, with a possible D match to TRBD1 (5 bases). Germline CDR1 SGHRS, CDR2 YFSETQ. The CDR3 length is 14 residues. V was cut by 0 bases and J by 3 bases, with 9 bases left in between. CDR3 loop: CASSLEVGDYGYTF. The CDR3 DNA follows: TGCGCCAGCAGCTTGGAGGTGGGGGACTATGGCTACACCTTC.

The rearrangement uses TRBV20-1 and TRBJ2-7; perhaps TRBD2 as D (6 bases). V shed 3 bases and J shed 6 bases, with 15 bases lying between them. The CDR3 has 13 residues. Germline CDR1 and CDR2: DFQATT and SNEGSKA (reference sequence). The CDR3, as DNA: TGCAGTGCTAGTAGGGACGGGGGAGGCGAGCAGTACTTC. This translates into CSASRDGGGEQYF.

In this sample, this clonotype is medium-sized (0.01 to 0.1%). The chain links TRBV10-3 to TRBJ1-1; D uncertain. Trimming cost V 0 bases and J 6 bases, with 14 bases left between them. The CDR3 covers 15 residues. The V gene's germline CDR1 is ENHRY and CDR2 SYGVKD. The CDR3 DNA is TGTGCCATCAGTGAGTCCGGAGGGCATCGATCTGAAGCTTTCTTT. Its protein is CAISESGGHRSEAFF.

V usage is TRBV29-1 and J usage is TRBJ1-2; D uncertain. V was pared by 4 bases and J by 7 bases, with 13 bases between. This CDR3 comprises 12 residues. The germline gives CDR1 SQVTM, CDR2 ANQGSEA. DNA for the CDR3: TGCAGCGTTGGTCTAGGGAAGGGTGGCTACACCTTC. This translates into CSVGLGKGGYTF.